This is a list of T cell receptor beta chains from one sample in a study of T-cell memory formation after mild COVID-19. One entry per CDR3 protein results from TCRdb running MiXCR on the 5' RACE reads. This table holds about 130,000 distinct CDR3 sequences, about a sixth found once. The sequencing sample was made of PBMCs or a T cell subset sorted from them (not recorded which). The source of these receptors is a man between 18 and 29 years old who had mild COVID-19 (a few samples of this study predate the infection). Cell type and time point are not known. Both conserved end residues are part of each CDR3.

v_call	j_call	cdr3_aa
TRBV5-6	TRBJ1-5	CASSLSGGDQPQHF
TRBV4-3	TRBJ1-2	CASSQGTDYGYTF
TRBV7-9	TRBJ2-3	CASSPGAGAGGTDTQYF
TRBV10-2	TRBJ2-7	CASSAGYGPLSYEQYF
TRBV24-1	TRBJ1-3	CATSDSGLRNTIYF
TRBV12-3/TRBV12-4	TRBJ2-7	CASSLGSGAPYEQYF
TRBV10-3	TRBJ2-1	CAIRSDRTGPSEQFF
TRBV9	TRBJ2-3	CASSRGLAGFPDTQYF
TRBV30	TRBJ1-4	CAWSVGVANEKLFF
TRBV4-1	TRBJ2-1	CASSQAGTSDEQFF
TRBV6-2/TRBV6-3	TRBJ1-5	CASSYGNRQPQHF
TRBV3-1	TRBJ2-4	CASSLQDRGENIQYF